This TCR beta chain stems from a study of T cells in tuberculosis. Sequencing of TCR-alpha and TCR-beta chains was unpaired. The repertoire was sequenced with immunoSEQ multiplex PCR; TCRdb's copy has only in-frame clones and lacks some. The data show 85,000 to 100,000 clones, under 95% seen once. Germline V gives CDR1 SNHLY, CDR2 FYNNEI. The CDR3 has 13 residues. The V and J ends lost 3 bases and 2 bases respectively, with 6 bases between them. Cells were sorted from thawed PBMC rested overnight and stained with GMM-loaded CD1B tetramer, viability dye and anti-CD3. The CD1B tetramers carried C32 glucose monomycolate purified from Rhodococcus equi. PBMC for tetramer sorting were first depleted of CD14-expressing monocytes. Study-wide findings and caveats: The stringent gate may have excluded weak CD1B-GMM tetramer binders.

This sequence joins TRBV2 and TRBJ2-3; D unresolved. What was sequenced was CD1b-GMM tetramer-negative cells sorted from PBMCs. The receptor's source is an adult woman with latent tuberculosis. The CDR3 here is CASSEGPTDTQYF. The CDR3 coding sequence is TGTGCCAGCAGTGAGGGCCCCACAGATACGCAGTATTTT.